Below, one TCR beta chain is given with its context. Its specificity is not known. Nominally healthy donors provided the samples, though records likely missed some immune exposures. 13 Jbeta primers and 60 Vbeta primers were used for the PCR. Repertoires were generated with immunoSEQ multiplex PCR, while TCRdb's copy carries only in-frame clones and drops some. The table has tens of thousands of clones, around 85% seen once. This entry belongs to a study of cytomegalovirus exposure and HLA in healthy donors. Whole-study findings and limits: The study recorded over 150 TCR beta chains that were cytomegalovirus-associated. A later analysis, which compared TCR beta chains of equal frequency, found the HLA-associated ones more clonally expanded.

With 0 bases removed from V and 0 bases from J, the gap between germline ends came to 11 bases. Germline CDR1 LGHNA, CDR2 YSLEER. The length of the CDR3 is 16 residues. The genes are TRBV4-3 and TRBJ1-1; the D is unclear. The material sequenced was PBMCs. This TCR was sampled from a girl aged 2 to 9 in good health and CMV-seropositive. CDR3 sequence: CASSQESGLVNTEAFF. The CDR3, as DNA: TGCGCCAGCAGCCAAGAGAGCGGACTGGTGAACACTGAAGCTTTCTTT.